This T cell receptor (beta chain) originates from a study of glioma-infiltrating T cells after dendritic cell vaccination. Assay used: immunoSEQ multiplex PCR; TCRdb lists only in-frame clones, some missing. Among about 49,000 clones listed, 85% were seen once. Before vaccination, two weeks after the third vaccination, and at progression, PBMC were collected. A single count supports this clone. Germline V lookup: CDR1 SGHRS, CDR2 YFSETQ. V shed 6 bases and J shed 8 bases, with 20 bases lying between them. CDR3 length: 15 residues. The rearrangement joins TRBV5-1 to TRBJ2-2; D is perhaps TRBD2 (5 bases). This sample comprised blood, obtained before dendritic cell vaccination. The TCR sequence derives from a human donor with glioblastoma. The DNA for the CDR3 is TGCGCCAGCACCTCCGGAATGGCGAGGGCGGGGGAGCTGTTTTTT. This encodes CASTSGMARAGELFF.